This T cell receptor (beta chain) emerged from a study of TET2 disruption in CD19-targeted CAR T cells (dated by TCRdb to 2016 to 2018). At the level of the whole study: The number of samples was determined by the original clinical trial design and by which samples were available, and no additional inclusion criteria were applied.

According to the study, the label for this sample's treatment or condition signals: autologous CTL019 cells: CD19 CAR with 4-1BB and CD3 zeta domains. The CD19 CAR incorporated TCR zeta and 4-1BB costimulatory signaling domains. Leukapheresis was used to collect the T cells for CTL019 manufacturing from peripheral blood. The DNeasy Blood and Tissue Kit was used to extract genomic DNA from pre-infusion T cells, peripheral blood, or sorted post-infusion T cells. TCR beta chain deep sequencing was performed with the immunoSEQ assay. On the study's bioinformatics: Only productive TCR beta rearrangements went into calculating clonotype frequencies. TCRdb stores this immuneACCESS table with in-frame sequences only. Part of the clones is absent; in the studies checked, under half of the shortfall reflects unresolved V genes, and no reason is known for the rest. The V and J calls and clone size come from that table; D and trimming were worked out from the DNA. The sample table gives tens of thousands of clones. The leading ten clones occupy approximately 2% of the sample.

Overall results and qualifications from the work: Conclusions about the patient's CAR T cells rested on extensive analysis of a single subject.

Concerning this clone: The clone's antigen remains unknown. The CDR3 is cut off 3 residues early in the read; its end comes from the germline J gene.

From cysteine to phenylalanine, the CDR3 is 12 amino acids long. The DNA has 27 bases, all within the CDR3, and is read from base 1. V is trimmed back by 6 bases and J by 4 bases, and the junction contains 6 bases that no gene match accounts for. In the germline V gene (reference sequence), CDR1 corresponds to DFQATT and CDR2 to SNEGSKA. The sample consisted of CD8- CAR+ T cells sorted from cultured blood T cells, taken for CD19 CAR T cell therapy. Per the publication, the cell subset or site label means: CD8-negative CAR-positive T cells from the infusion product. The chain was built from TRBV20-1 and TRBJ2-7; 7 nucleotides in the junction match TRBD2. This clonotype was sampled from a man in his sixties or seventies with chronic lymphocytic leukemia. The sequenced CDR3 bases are TGCAGTGCGACCCGGGGGGAATACGAG. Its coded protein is CSATRGEYE. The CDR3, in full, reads CSATRGEYEQYF.